These 29 T cell receptor beta chains were sequenced from one sample in a study of blood T cell repertoires in COVID-19. This table comes from immunoSEQ multiplex PCR, and its TCRdb copy is limited to in-frame clones, with some not included. The sample includes 270,000 or so clones, roughly 84% seen only once; the top ten take just over 6.5%. Sequencing was done on a sample of PBMCs or T cells enriched from blood (not recorded which). The origin of the receptors is a woman in her forties or fifties who had been exposed to COVID-19.

V is TRBV5-6 and J is TRBJ2-7; 10 nucleotides agree with TRBD2. The ends lost 1 base at V and 12 bases at J; junction bases unmatched: 16. The CDR3 length is 16 residues. CDR1 and CDR2 from the germline V gene are SGHDT and YYEEEE. The CDR3 is CASSLRTSGPLPGWYF. CDR3 nucleotide sequence: TGTGCCAGCAGCTTGCGGACTAGCGGCCCCCTCCCGGGTTGGTACTTC.

The chain has TRBV3-1 (or the pseudogene TRBV3-2) and TRBJ1-4, with D possibly being TRBD1 (5 bases). Trimming removed 1 base from V and 6 bases from J, with 15 bases in between. CDR3 length: 16 residues. The germline CDR1 and CDR2 sequences are LGHDT and YNNKEL (reference sequence). The DNA of the CDR3 is TGTGCCAGCAGCCAAGGCACGGGGGGACCCTATGAAAAACTGTTTTTT. Translating it yields CASSQGTGGPYEKLFF.

V is TRBV29-1 and J is TRBJ1-2, with D possibly TRBD1 on 5 matching bases. The CDR3 has 16 amino acids. Per germline, CDR1 SQVTM and CDR2 ANQGSEA. Trimming stripped 0 bases from V and 4 bases from J, with 18 bases between. Written as DNA, the CDR3 is TGCAGCGTTGAAGAGATCAAGTCGGCAGACAGCTATGGCTACACCTTC. It translates to CSVEEIKSADSYGYTF.

The genes are TRBV30 and TRBJ1-6; weak D call: TRBD1 (6 bases). The CDR3 is 13 amino acids. The V end was cut by 0 bases, the J end by 7 bases, with 7 bases between. CDR1 is GTSNPN, CDR2 SVGIG, per germline (reference sequence). The CDR3 sequence: CAWSVQGNSPLHF. CDR3 nucleotides: TGTGCCTGGAGTGTACAGGGAAATTCACCCCTCCACTTT.

The V call is TRBV4-1, the J call TRBJ1-1, with D perhaps TRBD1 (6 bases). The CDR3 length is 14 residues. Looked up from germline, CDR1 is MGHRA and CDR2 is YSYEKL. V lost 3 bases and J lost 6, with 14 bases in between. DNA of the CDR3: TGCGCCAGCAGCCAGCCACAGGGCTGGGCTGAAGCTTTCTTT. Residues: CASSQPQGWAEAFF.

The chain carries TRBV5-1 and TRBJ2-1; 8 nucleotides match TRBD2. Trimming took 4 bases from V and 8 from J; bases not matched to a gene: 14. This CDR3 contains 16 residues. CDR1 is SGHRS, CDR2 YFSETQ, per germline. The CDR3 bases are TGCGCCAGCAGCCCGGGAGGGGATGGCGGTGGGGATGAGCAGTTCTTC. Translated, it gives CASSPGGDGGGDEQFF.

The chain uses TRBV4-3 and TRBJ2-3, with no clear D. CDR1 is LGHNA and CDR2 is YSLEER in the germline V gene. This CDR3 has 16 residues. Trimming shortened V by 1 base and J by 4 bases, and 15 bases separated the two germline ends. The CDR3, as DNA: TGCGCCAGCAGCCAAGTCGGGTCCGGTGGAGCAGATACGCAGTATTTT. Translation: CASSQVGSGGADTQYF.

CDR3 sequence reads: CASSSNPGYQAFF. DNA for the CDR3: TGTGCCAGCAGTTCCAATCCGGGGTACCAGGCTTTCTTT. The rearrangement links TRBV28 to TRBJ1-1; D gene ambiguous. Germline V gene lookup returns CDR1 MDHEN and CDR2 SYDVKM. Trimming stripped 4 bases from V and 11 bases from J, with 17 bases between. The CDR3 extends over 13 amino acids.

The chain links TRBV12-5 to TRBJ1-5; D possibly corresponds to TRBD1 (6 bases). V lost 5 bases and J 1 base, leaving 18 bases between the germline ends. Looked up from germline, CDR1 is LGHNT and CDR2 is FRNRAP. The CDR3 has 17 residues. The CDR3 loop reads CASGLLQGIMSNQPQHF. DNA for the CDR3: TGTGCTAGTGGTCTATTACAGGGTATCATGAGCAATCAGCCCCAGCATTTT. Full variable domain (missing parts from reference TRBV12-5 and TRBJ1-5): DARVTQTPRHKVTEMGQEVTMRCQPILGHNTVFWYRQTMMQGLELLAYFRNRAPLDDSGMPKDRFSAEMPDATLATLKIQPSEPRDSAVYFCASGLLQGIMSNQPQHFGDGTRLSIL.

The chain is built from TRBV5-1 and TRBJ2-3; 8 bases align to TRBD1. The V segment lost 10 bases and the J segment 10 bases; nucleotides outside the gene matches: 17. The CDR3 extends over 14 amino acids. CDR1 and CDR2 from the germline V gene are SGHRS and YFSETQ. CDR3 DNA sequence: TGCGCCTCCTCGACCGGGACAGGATCCCCTTCGCAGTATTTT. Amino acid sequence: CASSTGTGSPSQYF.

The CDR3 loop reads CSVAGGSYGYTF. The CDR3 DNA follows: TGCAGCGTGGCAGGGGGAAGCTATGGCTACACCTTC. This rearrangement joins TRBV29-1 to TRBJ1-2; the match to TRBD1 covers 7 bases. The germline CDR1 and CDR2 sequences are SQVTM and ANQGSEA. Unmatched junction bases numbered 5, after V lost 6 bases and J lost 4 bases. The CDR3 extends over 12 amino acids.

The rearrangement joins TRBV27 to TRBJ1-2, with 10 bases aligning to TRBD1. This CDR3 is 14 amino acids long. Germline V gene data show CDR1 as MNHEY and CDR2 as SMNVEV (reference sequence). For the CDR3, the DNA is TGTGTTACAGCACGGACAGGGGGGAACTATGGCTACACCTTC. Protein product: CVTARTGGNYGYTF.

The chain has TRBV9 and TRBJ2-3, with 7 bases matching TRBD1. The germline gives CDR1 SGDLS, CDR2 YYNGEE. V gave up 0 bases and J gave up 0 bases; unmatched junction bases: 4. CDR3 length equals 16 residues. The CDR3 bases are TGTGCCAGCAGCGTAGGGACAGGAATCAGCACAGATACGCAGTATTTT. Its translation is CASSVGTGISTDTQYF.

V usage is TRBV11-3 and J usage is TRBJ2-1; D unresolved. There are 12 residues in the CDR3. The germline gives CDR1 SGHNT, CDR2 YENEEA. Trimming left V 5 bases short and J 6 bases short, with 8 bases between. In DNA form, the CDR3 reads TGTGCCAGCAGCCCGGGTGTCAATGAGCAGTTCTTC. Its translation is CASSPGVNEQFF.

This chain joins TRBV2 and TRBJ2-3, with D hard to call. V shed 2 bases and J shed 2 bases, with 14 bases lying between them. The CDR3 is made up of 16 amino acids. Germline V gives CDR1 SNHLY, CDR2 FYNNEI. The CDR3 here is CASSENQARNTDTQYF. In DNA, the CDR3 is TGTGCCAGCAGTGAAAATCAGGCTCGCAACACAGATACGCAGTATTTT.

The chain combines TRBV3-1 (or the pseudogene TRBV3-2) with TRBJ1-1; 7 nucleotides match TRBD1. There are 15 residues in the CDR3. Trimming cost V 4 bases and J 0 bases; bases outside gene matches: 5. CDR1 and CDR2 from the germline V gene are LGHDT and YNNKEL (reference sequence). The CDR3 loop reads CASSRGDSLNTEAFF. The CDR3 nucleotides are TGTGCCAGCAGCCGTGGGGACAGCCTGAACACTGAAGCTTTCTTT.

The J gene is TRBJ2-5, the V gene TRBV5-5; D possibly corresponds to TRBD2 (6 bases). This CDR3 is built from 14 residues. Germline-derived CDR1 and CDR2 are SGHKS and YYEKEE (reference sequence). The V end lost 3 bases, the J end lost 5 bases, and 14 bases lay between the germline ends. CDR3 amino acids: CASSSGLIGETQYF. The CDR3 DNA sequence: TGTGCCAGCAGCTCGGGACTCATTGGTGAGACCCAGTACTTC.

The V call is TRBV7-9, the J call TRBJ2-3, with TRBD2 matching over 7 bases. CDR1 is SEHNR and CDR2 is FQNEAQ in the germline V gene (reference sequence). CDR3 length equals 13 residues. Trimming removed 6 bases from V and 4 bases from J; junction bases left unmatched: 4. The CDR3 protein is CASRTSFADTQYF. For the CDR3, the DNA is TGTGCCAGCAGGACTAGCTTCGCAGATACGCAGTATTTT.

This chain connects TRBV3-1 (or the pseudogene TRBV3-2) to TRBJ2-1; 8 bases match TRBD2. The CDR3 loop spans 18 amino acids. V shed 0 bases, J shed 7 bases, and the junction held 14 bases outside the gene matches. The V gene's germline CDR1 is LGHDT and CDR2 YNNKEL (reference sequence). The CDR3 spells CASSQDVGAGVPGNEQFF. CDR3 sequence (DNA): TGTGCCAGCAGCCAAGATGTTGGAGCGGGGGTACCGGGGAATGAGCAGTTCTTC.

The chain carries TRBV5-1 and TRBJ1-2; TRBD1 matches 8 bases. V gave up 4 bases and J gave up 7 bases; unmatched junction bases: 9. The germline gives CDR1 SGHRS, CDR2 YFSETQ. The CDR3 totals 14 residues. The CDR3 reads CASSPSRDRIGYTF. CDR3 nucleotides: TGCGCCAGCAGCCCGTCCCGGGACAGGATTGGCTACACCTTC.

The rearrangement links TRBV11-2 to TRBJ2-1; 12 nucleotides agree with TRBD2. Germline V gene lookup returns CDR1 SGHAT and CDR2 FQNNGV. J lost 4 bases, V lost 5 bases, and 9 bases had no gene match. There are 17 residues in the CDR3. Written as DNA, the CDR3 is TGTGCCAGCAGCAACAGACTAGCGGGGGCCTCATACAATGAGCAGTTCTTC. It translates to CASSNRLAGASYNEQFF.

The rearrangement links TRBV27 to TRBJ1-1, with TRBD1 identical over 8 bases. This CDR3 has 14 residues. Germline CDR1 is MNHEY and CDR2 is SMNVEV (reference sequence). Germline trimming cut 5 bases from V and 5 bases from J; bases unmatched to any gene: 7. CDR3 nucleotides: TGTGCCAGCAGTCTCGCAGGGGGCGGTACTGAAGCTTTCTTT. Protein product: CASSLAGGGTEAFF.

The V and J genes are TRBV27 and TRBJ1-2; 7 nucleotides line up with TRBD1. This CDR3 comprises 13 residues. Trimming took 6 bases from V and 5 from J; bases not matched to a gene: 6. In germline, CDR1 is MNHEY, CDR2 SMNVEV (reference sequence). CDR3 nucleotides: TGTGCCAGCAGCAAAGGGGGCGGATATGGCTACACCTTC. This gives the protein CASSKGGGYGYTF.

V gene TRBV7-8 combines with J gene TRBJ2-5; 9 bases fit TRBD1. Germline CDR1 SGHVS, CDR2 FQNEAQ. This CDR3 spans 16 amino acids. V lost 2 bases to trimming and J lost 2 bases; unmatched junction nucleotides: 6. The CDR3 here is CASSLPTGGGQETQYF. CDR3 nucleotide sequence: TGTGCCAGCAGCTTACCGACAGGGGGTGGACAAGAGACCCAGTACTTC.

J is TRBJ1-3 and V is TRBV18; no clear D. The germline CDR1 and CDR2 sequences are KGHSH and LQKENI. This CDR3 contains 15 residues. Deletions cut 2 bases from V and 3 bases from J, with 11 bases between. The CDR3 protein is CASSPEGRGGNTIYF. In DNA, the CDR3 is TGTGCCAGCTCACCAGAGGGAAGAGGTGGAAACACCATATATTTT.

The rearrangement joins TRBV5-8 to TRBJ2-5, with 14 nucleotides matching TRBD2. Trimming took 4 bases from V and 3 from J; bases not matched to a gene: 5. Per the germline V gene, CDR1 is SGHTS and CDR2 is YDEGEE. The CDR3 runs 16 residues. The CDR3, as DNA: TGTGCCAGCAGCCTCAGACTAGCGGGGGGGGAAGAGACCCAGTACTTC. Encoded protein: CASSLRLAGGEETQYF.

The chain carries TRBV30 and TRBJ2-3, with D unresolved. Trimming took off 5 bases at V and 0 bases at J, with 6 bases between the two ends. The germline gives CDR1 GTSNPN, CDR2 SVGIG (reference sequence). This CDR3 has 12 residues. The CDR3 nucleotides read TGTGCCTGGGGGCCTAGCACAGATACGCAGTATTTT. Protein product: CAWGPSTDTQYF.

The V call is TRBV5-1, the J call TRBJ2-7, with no clear D. Trimming removed 4 bases at V and 4 bases at J, with 18 bases between. CDR1 is SGHRS and CDR2 is YFSETQ in the germline V gene. The CDR3 totals 15 residues. The CDR3 nucleotides read TGCGCCAGCAGCCTGGCCCGTGGAGTCAAGTACGAGCAGTACTTC. It codes for CASSLARGVKYEQYF. Supplemented by reference TRBV5-1 and TRBJ2-7, the full variable domain reads KAGVTQTPRYLIKTRGQQVTLSCSPISGHRSVSWYQQTPGQGLQFLFEYFSETQRNKGNFPGRFSGRQFSNSRSEMNVSTLELGDSALYLCASSLARGVKYEQYFGPGTRLTVT.

This clone has a single count. The V and J genes are TRBV21-1 and TRBJ2-3; the table's D gene call, TRBD1, was not cross checked with the DNA. TRBV21-1 is noted as a pseudogene. This CDR3 spans 14 amino acids. Written as DNA, the CDR3 is TGTGCCACCGGTCCCTTTACAGTAAGCGATACGCAGTATTTT. Protein product: CATGPFTVSDTQYF.